The clone carrying this T cell receptor (beta chain) was seen a few times. This record belongs to a study of shared T cell receptors in the human thymus. Repertoires were generated with immunoSEQ multiplex PCR, while TCRdb's copy carries only in-frame clones and drops some. The table has some 660,000 clones, 80% to 90% seen once; the top ten hold 0.009% to 0.0095%. Germline V gene lookup returns CDR1 SGHNT and CDR2 YYREEE (reference sequence). With 4 bases clipped from V and 2 bases from J, the junction kept 11 bases outside the gene matches. The CDR3 loop spans 16 amino acids. This sample also belongs to another study, concerning human thymus T cells. From that second work: Donors were healthy Finnish infants having corrective surgery for congenital heart defects. The source of the thymus tissue was resections taken during corrective heart surgery. Thymic as well as blood repertoires seemed to favor certain V and J genes unevenly. Unrelated people showed highly overlapping thymic repertoires, related research reported.

This chain links TRBV5-4 with TRBJ1-1, with 7 bases that match TRBD1. Source material: thymocytes. The sequence was collected from a boy younger than two with a congenital heart defect. The CDR3 sequence is CASSEATGHLNTEAFF. DNA of the CDR3: TGTGCCAGCAGCGAAGCGACAGGGCATCTTAACACTGAAGCTTTCTTT.